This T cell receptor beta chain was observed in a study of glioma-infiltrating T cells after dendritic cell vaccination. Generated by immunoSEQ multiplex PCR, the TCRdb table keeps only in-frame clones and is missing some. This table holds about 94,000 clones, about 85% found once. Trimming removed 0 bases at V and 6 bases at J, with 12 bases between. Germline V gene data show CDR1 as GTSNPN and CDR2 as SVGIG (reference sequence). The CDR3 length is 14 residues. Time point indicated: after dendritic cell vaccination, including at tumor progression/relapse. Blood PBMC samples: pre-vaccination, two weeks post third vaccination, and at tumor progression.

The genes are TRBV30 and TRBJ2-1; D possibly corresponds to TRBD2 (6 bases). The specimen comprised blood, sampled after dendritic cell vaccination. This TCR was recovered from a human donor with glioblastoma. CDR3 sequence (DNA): TGTGCCTGGAGTGTATGGGGCGGGATCAATGAGCAGTTCTTC. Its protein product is CAWSVWGGINEQFF.